This T cell receptor (beta chain) originates from a study of T-cell reconstitution after alpha-beta-depleted transplantation in children. This clonotype was seen only a few times. Trimming removed 3 bases from V and 9 bases from J; junction bases left unmatched: 2. Germline loops: CDR1 SGHTA, CDR2 FQGNSA. There are 12 residues in the CDR3. This sample's TCRbeta library carried unique molecular identifier barcodes. TCRdb re-analysed the PCR reads in MiXCR, keeping a single row per CDR3 protein. The data contain around 410,000 distinct CDR3 sequences, about 11% of them singletons. J is TRBJ1-2 and V is TRBV7-2; the match to TRBD1 covers 9 bases. The input for sequencing was PBMCs from the stem cell graft donor, taken from the stem cell graft. The source of this sequence is a human donor who donated a stem cell graft to a child with acute myeloid leukemia. This CDR3 is CASSLDRGSYTF. The CDR3 coding sequence is TGTGCCAGCAGCTTGGACAGGGGAAGCTACACCTTC.